This T cell receptor beta chain was recorded in a study of vaccination and CD4 T cells after COVID-19. Comments on this clonotype: Its antigen is as yet unknown.

With the Oncomine TCR Beta short-read assay, DNA from cultured CD4+ T cells was sequenced. Via MiXCR, TCRdb re-called the PCR reads, giving one row per CDR3 protein. Here the sample spans over 11,000 distinct CDR3 sequences, around 61% being singletons. The ends were cut back, 4 bases at V and 6 bases at J, with 16 bases in the middle. The CDR3 length is 14 residues. Germline CDR1 is SGHRS and CDR2 is YFSETQ. The treatment here: approximately nine-day PBMC culture with coronavirus spike peptide pools or control peptides (ViraFEST assay). The receptor was derived from a human donor who had recovered from COVID-19. The gene calls are TRBV5-1 and TRBJ1-1; D remains unclear. Sequenced material: CD4+ T cells from blood, cultured in vitro. CDR3 bases: TGCGCCAGCAGCGGGCGCGGGCGTGCGCCTGAAGCTTTCTTT. It codes for CASSGRGRAPEAFF.